Listed below are T cell receptor beta chains from one sample, sequenced in a study of blood T cells in healthy people across ages. TCRdb reprocessed the 5' RACE reads with MiXCR, giving one entry per CDR3 protein. Among 700,000 to 900,000 distinct CDR3 sequences listed, about 53% were seen once. Sequenced material: blood. Receptor source: a man older than 75 in good health. Both conserved end residues are part of each CDR3. D genes are given only for firm matches. The size of a clone is reported for some rows only, either as once, few or many, or as a class for expanded clones.

>NA|15|TRBV5-1|TRBD1|TRBJ2-1
TGCGCCAGCAGCTTGGGGGACAGGGGGAACAATGAGCAGTTCTTC
CASSLGDRGNNEQFF
>NA|14|TRBV5-1|NA|TRBJ1-2
TGCGCCAGCAGCTTGGGACAGGAGGGCTATGGCTACACCTTC
CASSLGQEGYGYTF
>few|14|TRBV6-5|NA|TRBJ1-2
TGTGCCAGCAGCACGGGGGCAGCTAACTATGGCTACACCTTC
CASSTGAANYGYTF
>NA|15|TRBV7-9|TRBD1|TRBJ1-2
TGTGCCAGCAGCTTAAAGGGACAGGGCTCTGCTGGCTACACCTTC
CASSLKGQGSAGYTF
>NA|11|TRBV29-1|TRBD1|TRBJ2-3
TGCAGCGTCCTTGACAGGGAAGACGCGTATTTT
CSVLDREDAYF
>NA|12|TRBV20-1|NA|TRBJ2-7
TGCAGTGCTAGATGGGGAATGTACGAGCAGTACTTC
CSARWGMYEQYF
>NA|13|TRBV9|NA|TRBJ2-5
TGTGCCAGCAGCGTAGACTCCCTCGAGACCCAGTACTTC
CASSVDSLETQYF
>NA|13|TRBV29-1|NA|TRBJ2-1
TGCAGCGTTGTCCAATTCCCCTACAATGAGCAGTTCTTC
CSVVQFPYNEQFF
>NA|13|TRBV20-1|NA|TRBJ1-1
TGCAGTGCGGCGCGAACCGGGAACACTGAAGCTTTCTTT
CSAARTGNTEAFF
>NA|14|TRBV20-1|NA|TRBJ2-3
TGCAGTGCTAGGGTTCTGGGTAGCACAGATACGCAGTATTTT
CSARVLGSTDTQYF
>once|15|TRBV3-1|TRBD1|TRBJ1-1
TGTGCCAGCAGCAGATACCCGGGACAGGTGACTGAAGCTTTCTTT
CASSRYPGQVTEAFF
>NA|14|TRBV7-6|TRBD1|TRBJ1-6
TGTGCCAGCAGCGGAGGACAGGGATTTTCACCCCTCCACTTT
CASSGGQGFSPLHF
>once|16|TRBV5-1|NA|TRBJ2-1
TGCGCCAGCAGCTTGGCTGGTCAGCGGAGTGGCAATGAGCAGTTCTTC
CASSLAGQRSGNEQFF
>few|15|TRBV5-1|NA|TRBJ2-3
TGCGCCAGCCGCCGGGCAGGCCTCAGCACAGATACGCAGTATTTT
CASRRAGLSTDTQYF
>few|11|TRBV12-3/TRBV12-4|TRBD2|TRBJ2-7
TGTGCCGGCGGCAAGGGGTTAGCGGGGTACTTC
CAGGKGLAGYF
>NA|15|TRBV11-2|TRBD2|TRBJ2-1
TGTGCCAGCAGCTTTACTAGCGGGACATACAATGAGCAGTTCTTC
CASSFTSGTYNEQFF
>once|12|TRBV3-1|NA|TRBJ2-1
TGTGCCAGCAGCCACCTAGCCGATGAGCAGTTCTTC
CASSHLADEQFF
>few|17|TRBV27|NA|TRBJ2-1
TGTGCCAGCAGTTTATCAATCCGGCTAGGGGGCTACAATGAGCAGTTCTTC
CASSLSIRLGGYNEQFF
>NA|16|TRBV28|TRBD1|TRBJ1-4
TGTGCCAGCAGTTTAAGGACAGGAACAACTAATGAAAAACTGTTTTTT
CASSLRTGTTNEKLFF
>NA|16|TRBV11-2|TRBD2|TRBJ2-5
TGTGCCAGCAGCTTCCCCCGGGGGGTGGGGTACAATGAGCAGTACTTC
CASSFPRGVGYNEQYF
>NA|14|TRBV2|TRBD1|TRBJ2-7
TGTGCCAGCAGAAATGCAGGGGGCACCTACGAGCAGTACTTC
CASRNAGGTYEQYF
>NA|14|TRBV20-1|NA|TRBJ2-1
TGCAGTGCTAACAGGGTTAGGAACACGAATGAGCAGTTCTTC
CSANRVRNTNEQFF
>NA|15|TRBV4-1|TRBD2|TRBJ2-7
TGCGCCAGCAGCCAGAGCCTAGCGGTTGCCTACGAGCAGTACTTC
CASSQSLAVAYEQYF
>NA|14|TRBV20-1|NA|TRBJ2-5
TGCAGTGCTAGAGCCGGGACCAGTAGTACGACCCAGTACTTC
CSARAGTSSTTQYF
>few|16|TRBV6-1|TRBD2|TRBJ2-3
TGTGCCAGCAAGGGTAGCGGGAGAGTTTCCGGAGATACGCAGTATTTT
CASKGSGRVSGDTQYF
>few|16|TRBV9|TRBD2|TRBJ2-7
TGTGCCAGCAGCGTAGGTGCGACTAGCAGCTTCTACGAGCAGTACTTC
CASSVGATSSFYEQYF
>few|14|TRBV5-1|NA|TRBJ2-7
TGCGCCAGCAGCTTGGCTACAGGGAGGTACGAGCAGTACTTC
CASSLATGRYEQYF
>few|16|TRBV5-8|NA|TRBJ1-5
TGTGCCAGCAGCTTTGGAGGTGGAAGTGGCAATCAGCCCCAGCATTTT
CASSFGGGSGNQPQHF
>NA|16|TRBV20-1|NA|TRBJ2-5
TGCAGTGCTGACTTGGGGGGGCGAAGTGTCCAAGAGACCCAGTACTTC
CSADLGGRSVQETQYF
>few|15|TRBV3-1|NA|TRBJ2-1
TGTGCCAGCAGCCAGGGGTCGCAGGGGTACAATGAGCAGTTCTTC
CASSQGSQGYNEQFF
>few|14|TRBV28|TRBD2|TRBJ2-1
TGTGCCAGCAACCCGGGACTAGCCTACAATGAGCAGTTCTTC
CASNPGLAYNEQFF
>NA|14|TRBV2|TRBD1|TRBJ1-2
TGTGCCAGCAAGGTCGGGCGGGACAGTGACGGCTACACCTTC
CASKVGRDSDGYTF